This TCR beta chain derives from a study of T cell responses to AZD1222 COVID-19 vaccine. TCRdb's copy holds only in-frame clones and misses some; the assay was immunoSEQ multiplex PCR. The sample comprises fewer than 120,000 clones, less than 95% of which are singletons, and around 3% rests with the top ten. The receptor's source is an adult who received the AZD1222 COVID-19 vaccine. The sequencing used peripheral blood, collected 28 days after the second AZD1222 dose.

The CDR3 sequence: CASSPGRHTEAFF. CDR3 nucleotide sequence: TGTGCCAGCTCACCCGGACGGCACACTGAAGCTTTCTTT. V is TRBV18 and J is TRBJ1-1; D is unclear. CDR1 and CDR2 from the germline V gene are KGHSH and LQKENI. V lost 3 bases and J 3 bases, leaving 8 bases between the germline ends. This CDR3 has 13 residues. Filled out from reference TRBV18 and TRBJ1-1, the complete variable domain reads NAGVMQNPRHLVRRRGQEARLRCSPMKGHSHVYWYRQLPEEGLKFMVYLQKENIIDESGMPKERFSAEFPKEGPSILRIQQVVRGDSAAYFCASSPGRHTEAFFGQGTRLTVV.